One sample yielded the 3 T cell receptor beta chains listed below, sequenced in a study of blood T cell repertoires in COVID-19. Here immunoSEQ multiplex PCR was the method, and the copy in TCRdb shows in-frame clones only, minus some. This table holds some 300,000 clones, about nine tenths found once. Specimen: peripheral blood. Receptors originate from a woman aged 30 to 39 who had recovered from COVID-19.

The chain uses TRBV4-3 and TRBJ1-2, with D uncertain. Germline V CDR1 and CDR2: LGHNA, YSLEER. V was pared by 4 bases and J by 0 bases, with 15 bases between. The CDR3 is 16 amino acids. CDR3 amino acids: CASSPRVGGTNYGYTF. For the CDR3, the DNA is TGCGCCAGCAGCCCTCGAGTTGGCGGGACTAACTATGGCTACACCTTC.

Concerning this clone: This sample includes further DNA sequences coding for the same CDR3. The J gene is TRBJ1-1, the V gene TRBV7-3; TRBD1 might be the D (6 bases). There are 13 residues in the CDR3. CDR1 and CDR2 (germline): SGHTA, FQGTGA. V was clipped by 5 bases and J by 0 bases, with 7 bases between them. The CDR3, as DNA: TGTGCCAGCAGCAGGACAGTGAACACTGAAGCTTTCTTT. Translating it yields CASSRTVNTEAFF.

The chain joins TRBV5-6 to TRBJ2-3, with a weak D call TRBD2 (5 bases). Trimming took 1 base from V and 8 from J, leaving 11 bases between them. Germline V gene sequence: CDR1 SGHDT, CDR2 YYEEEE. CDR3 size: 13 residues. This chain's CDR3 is CASSLQRAGTQYF. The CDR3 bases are TGTGCCAGCAGCTTGCAGAGGGCGGGTACGCAGTATTTT.